The next 14 T cell receptor beta chains were all read from a single sample in a study of esophageal squamous cell carcinoma under preoperative chemotherapy. TCRdb reprocessed the PCR reads with MiXCR, giving one entry per CDR3 protein. The table shows some 30,000 distinct CDR3 sequences, with roughly 50% occurring only once. Time point defined: before preoperative PTX-NDP chemotherapy. Sample collection occurred from a patient given preoperative chemotherapy. All receptors derive from a human donor with esophageal squamous cell carcinoma. The donor label of this sample is uncertain.

This clonotype occurred a few times. The chain has TRBV6-1 and TRBJ2-5; 10 bases align to TRBD2. The V gene's germline CDR1 is MNHNS and CDR2 SASEGT. The trim removed 4 bases at V and 1 base at J, leaving 3 bases unmatched. The CDR3 totals 15 residues. The CDR3 reads CASSAVAGGQETQYF. In DNA form, the CDR3 reads TGTGCCAGCAGTGCCGTAGCGGGGGGCCAAGAGACCCAGTACTTC.

The chain has TRBV7-6 and TRBJ2-5, with unresolved D. V was trimmed by 8 bases and J by 9 bases, leaving 22 bases between them. CDR1 and CDR2 from the germline V gene are SGHVS and FNYEAQ. This CDR3 is built from 14 residues. The CDR3 is CASGCDGHQASQYF. CDR3 sequence (DNA): TGTGCCAGCGGCTGTGACGGGCACCAAGCGTCCCAGTACTTC.

The chain is built from TRBV7-2 and TRBJ2-3; D is unclear. The CDR3 runs to 15 residues. The germline gives CDR1 SGHTA, CDR2 FQGNSA. The V gene lost 4 bases and the J gene lost 9 bases, with 20 bases spanning the gap. CDR3 sequence (DNA): TGTGCCAGCAGCTCGCCCGTGTCGACCAAGAACACGCAGTATTTT. Protein: CASSSPVSTKNTQYF.

This clonotype appeared many times. The V and J genes are TRBV7-2 and TRBJ2-5, with D tentatively TRBD2 (6 bases). Per the germline V gene, CDR1 is SGHTA and CDR2 is FQGNSA. CDR3 length: 12 amino acids. V lost 4 bases to trimming and J lost 11 bases, with 14 bases between them. The CDR3 reads CASSWGLAEQYF. The CDR3 DNA sequence: TGTGCCAGCAGCTGGGGACTTGCAGAGCAGTACTTC.

The sample holds many counts of this clonotype. The chain is built from TRBV6-1 and TRBJ2-5, with 8 bases matching TRBD2. This CDR3 is 15 amino acids long. V trimming: 1 base; J trimming: 1 base; junction bases outside the gene matches: 2. CDR1 is MNHNS, CDR2 SASEGT, per germline. The CDR3 DNA reads TGTGCCAGCAGTGAAGAAGCGGGAGCCCAAGAGACCCAGTACTTC. Translation: CASSEEAGAQETQYF.

A word on this clonotype: One end of the junction fails to match germline, which may point to a read error. This chain links TRBV7-2 with TRBJ2-3, with D perhaps being TRBD1 or TRBD2 (5 bases each). There are 16 residues in the CDR3. The V gene's germline CDR1 is SGHTA and CDR2 FQGNSA. The CDR3 loop is CASRPPGRRAKDTQYF. CDR3 sequence (DNA): TGTGCCAGCCGCCCCCCGGGGCGGAGAGCCAAAGACACGCAGTATTTC.

This sequence joins TRBV6-1 and TRBJ2-3, with unresolved D. Germline lookup yields CDR1 MNHNS and CDR2 SASEGT. CDR3 length: 11 amino acids. V dropped 6 bases and J dropped 8 bases, with 9 bases sitting between them. The CDR3 is CASRNQRTQYF. CDR3 nucleotide sequence: TGTGCCAGCAGGAACCAACGTACGCAGTATTTT.

This chain connects TRBV5-4 to TRBJ2-1; D is uncertain. Trimming shortened V by 0 bases and J by 3 bases, and 4 bases separated the two germline ends. This CDR3 contains 13 residues. CDR1 and CDR2 from the germline V gene are SGHNT and YYREEE (reference sequence). The CDR3 nucleotides read TGTGCCAGCAGCTTGGGCCTCTACAATGAGCAGTTCTTC. Translated: CASSLGLYNEQFF.

With regard to this clonotype: Its ends do not fully match the called genes, so a read error is possible. This chain connects TRBV7-3 to TRBJ2-4; TRBD2 aligns across 7 bases. From germline, CDR1 is SGHTA and CDR2 FQGTGA. The CDR3 runs 17 residues. CDR3: CASSVGPGGRIKNTQYF. Written as DNA, the CDR3 is TGTGCCAGCAGCGTGGGACCGGGGGGACGGATCAAAAACACTCAGTACTTC.

This clonotype was seen a single time. The CDR3 sequence is CATSDSGRFSGANVLTF. As DNA, the CDR3 is TGTGCCACCAGTGATTCAGGGCGGTTCTCTGGGGCCAACGTCCTGACTTTC. V and J are TRBV24-1 and TRBJ2-6, with a possible D match to TRBD1 (5 bases). The CDR3 spans 17 residues. The germline CDR1 and CDR2 sequences are KGHDR and SFDVKD. V lost 2 bases and J 0 bases, leaving 10 bases between the germline ends.

The gene calls are TRBV20-1 and TRBJ2-7, with 9 bases lining up with TRBD1. V lost 6 bases and J lost 4; bases outside the gene matches: 10. Per the germline V gene, CDR1 is DFQATT and CDR2 is SNEGSKA (reference sequence). The CDR3 is made up of 14 amino acids. The CDR3 DNA reads TGCAGTGCCGTTGTGGGGGACAGGGCTTACGAGCAGTACTTC. It codes for CSAVVGDRAYEQYF.

Only a few counts were recorded for this clonotype. The rearrangement links TRBV12-3 or TRBV12-4 to TRBJ1-6, with unresolved D. The CDR3 spans 12 residues. Trimming left V 3 bases short and J 10 bases short, with 7 bases between. The CDR3 protein is CASSLFSSPLHF. CDR3 nucleotide sequence: TGTGCCAGCAGTTTGTTTTCCTCACCCCTCCACTTT.

The rearrangement uses TRBV11-2 and TRBJ2-7; D gene unclear. Germline loops: CDR1 SGHAT, CDR2 FQNNGV. V dropped 5 bases and J dropped 3 bases, with 14 bases sitting between them. This CDR3 has 14 amino acids. Here the CDR3 DNA reads TGTGCCAGCAGCCACACTTGGCAGGTCTACGAGCAGTACTTC. Translating gives CASSHTWQVYEQYF.

This chain links TRBV7-3 with TRBJ2-4, with TRBD2 matching 7 bases. Germline CDR1 is SGHTA and CDR2 is FQGTGA. The junction had 23 bases not matched to a gene; V was cut back by 5 bases and J by 13 bases. CDR3 length equals 17 residues. The CDR3 reads CASSVVPGGGVKEIQYF. The CDR3 DNA reads as TGTGCCAGCAGCGTCGTGCCGGGGGGAGGGGTCAAAGAGATCCAGTACTTC.